Described below is a single T cell receptor beta chain sequence and its context. This clonotype was seen only a few times. There is no known antigen for this receptor. No base quality information exists; no much larger clone differs at one position. The CDR3 starts with the cysteine, ends with the phenylalanine, and has 17 residues. Of the read, only the CDR3 DNA is kept; its 51 bases are in frame from base 1. The germline ends are 16 bases apart after V is trimmed by 2 bases and J by 0 bases. CDR1 and CDR2, looked up from the germline V gene (reference sequence), are SEHNR and FQNEAQ. This sample is drawn from a study of T cell repertoires in cytomegalovirus infection (dated by TCRdb to about 2019). Notes on the research overall: The peptide stimulations were aimed at well-studied HLA-B-restricted epitopes as well as recently identified HLA-C-restricted CMV epitopes, whose presentation resists viral immunomodulation. Donor HLA type was relevant to the analysis, because carriage of CMV infection together with the matching HLA type was indicated by public TCR beta signatures.

Overall study results and their limits: The ex vivo response was dominated by HLA-C-restricted CMV-specific TCR beta clonotypes, which also provided the single most frequent clonotype in two of eight donors. In both this cohort and an independent roughly 350-donor cohort, the cumulative frequency of public TCR beta family members distinguished carriers of CMV infection plus the relevant HLA type.

The sample's treatment or condition, from its label and the paper: in vitro stimulation with specific CMV peptide epitopes to enrich CMV-specific T cells. Sequencing was performed on an Illumina HiSeq 1500. Clones were called with MiXCR by TCRdb after fastp trimmed the public reads at Q25, and only in-frame beta chains were retained. Under each unique CDR3 protein, matching rows form one entry showing the most common genes and DNA. The sample table contains approximately 73,000 distinct CDR3 sequences; only one count was recorded for 35% to 45% of them. The ten most abundant clones make up just over 90% of the sample.

The sequencing here drew on CD8+ T cells from cultured PBMCs, taken from culture after CMV antigen stimulation. The TCR was taken from a human donor in good health (CMV status not recorded). Some clones in this sample may be carry-over from other donors' samples. The chain employs TRBV7-9 and TRBJ1-1; the D gene is perhaps TRBD1, on 5 matching bases. The CDR3 in this case is CASSLRSGTMMNTEAFF. The DNA sequence reads TGTGCCAGCAGCTTAAGGTCAGGGACGATGATGAACACTGAAGCTTTCTTT.